This TCR beta chain was captured in a study of PD-L1 blockade in urothelial cancer. Study context: Prior chemotherapy regimens per patient numbered 0 to 3. Blood samples had a median of approximately 150,000 T cells, tens of thousands of unique TCRs, and clonality 0.08 to 0.085.

Profiled with immunoSEQ multiplex PCR; TCRdb holds only in-frame clones, not every one. The sample lists around 30,000 clones, around 75% seen once, with under 2.5% in the top ten. Germline CDR1 MGHRA, CDR2 YSYEKL. The CDR3 is made up of 15 amino acids. Unmatched junction bases numbered 5, after V lost 1 base and J lost 8 bases. The cohort comprised individuals with locally advanced or metastatic urothelial carcinoma. The material sequenced was PBMCs, taken around atezolizumab (anti-PD-L1) treatment. The rearrangement joins TRBV4-1 to TRBJ2-2; 9 nucleotides align to TRBD2. The source is a man in his fifties or sixties with urothelial cancer. CDR3 amino acids: CASSQGGLAIGELFF. The CDR3 DNA reads as TGCGCCAGCAGCCAAGGGGGACTAGCTATTGGGGAGCTGTTTTTT.